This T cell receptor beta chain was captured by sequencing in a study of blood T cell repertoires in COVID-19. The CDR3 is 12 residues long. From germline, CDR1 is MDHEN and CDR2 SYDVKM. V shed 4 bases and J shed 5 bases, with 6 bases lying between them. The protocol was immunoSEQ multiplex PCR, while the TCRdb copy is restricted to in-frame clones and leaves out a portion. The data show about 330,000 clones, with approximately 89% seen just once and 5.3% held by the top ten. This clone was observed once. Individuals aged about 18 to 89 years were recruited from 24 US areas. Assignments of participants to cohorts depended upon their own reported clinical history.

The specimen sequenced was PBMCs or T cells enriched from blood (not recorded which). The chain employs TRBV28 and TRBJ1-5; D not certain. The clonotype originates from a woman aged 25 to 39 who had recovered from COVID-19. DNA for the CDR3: TGTGCCAGCAGTTCGAGTGATCAGCCCCAGCATTTT. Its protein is CASSSSDQPQHF.